Following are 16 T cell receptor beta chains from one sample sequenced in a study of technical replicates of blood from a few donors. Sequenced by immunoSEQ multiplex PCR; TCRdb stores in-frame clones only, minus some. This table holds 60,000 to 90,000 clones, around 97% found once. Sequences were obtained from T cells isolated from PBMCs. Source of these receptors: a human donor in good health.

This clone is a singleton in its sample. V gene TRBV10-3 combines with J gene TRBJ2-1; 10 bases line up with TRBD1. The CDR3 covers 13 residues. Germline trimming cut 8 bases from V and 6 bases from J; bases unmatched to any gene: 4. Germline V gene sequence: CDR1 ENHRY, CDR2 SYGVKD. DNA for the CDR3: TGTGCCATCCCGGGACAGGGGATCAATGAGCAGTTCTTC. It is translated as CAIPGQGINEQFF.

The chain recombines TRBV5-1 with TRBJ1-1, with 10 bases lining up with TRBD1. V dropped 4 bases and J dropped 2; count of bases not matched to a gene: 5. This CDR3 is built from 15 residues. Germline-derived CDR1 and CDR2 are SGHRS and YFSETQ. CDR3 in amino acids: CASSPGTGVNTEAFF. CDR3 bases: TGCGCCAGCAGCCCGGGGACAGGGGTAAACACTGAAGCTTTCTTT.

In this sample, this clone turned up once. V gene TRBV5-1 combines with J gene TRBJ2-1; D not certain. This CDR3 contains 14 residues. Per the germline V gene, CDR1 is SGHRS and CDR2 is YFSETQ. Trimming shortened V by 0 bases and J by 5 bases, and 9 bases separated the two germline ends. CDR3 region: CASSLAVSDNEQFF. The CDR3 bases are TGCGCCAGCAGCTTGGCTGTTTCGGACAATGAGCAGTTCTTC.

The CDR3, as DNA: TGTGCCAGCAGTTCGGAGACCCAGTACTTC. This encodes CASSSETQYF. The gene calls are TRBV28 and TRBJ2-5; D is unresolved. This CDR3 comprises 10 residues. Germline values: CDR1 MDHEN, CDR2 SYDVKM. V was cut by 4 bases and J by 5 bases, with 2 bases left in between.

The gene calls are TRBV6-1 and TRBJ1-5; no definite D call. The CDR3 length is 14 residues. The V end was cut by 6 bases, the J end by 0 bases, with 9 bases between. Germline CDR1 reads MNHNS; CDR2 reads SASEGT. CDR3 protein: CASREFYSNQPQHF. Written as DNA, the CDR3 is TGTGCCAGCAGAGAGTTCTATAGCAATCAGCCCCAGCATTTT.

The rearrangement uses TRBV29-1 and TRBJ1-2; no clear D. This CDR3 contains 14 residues. The germline CDR1 and CDR2 sequences are SQVTM and ANQGSEA. V lost 0 bases and J 1 base, leaving 9 bases between the germline ends. CDR3: CSVEEGGFNYGYTF. CDR3 DNA: TGCAGCGTTGAAGAAGGAGGGTTTAACTATGGCTACACCTTC.

This chain uses TRBV20-1 with TRBJ1-2; tentative D call: TRBD1 (5 bases). V lost 0 bases and J lost 9, with 8 bases in between. The CDR3 extends over 11 amino acids. CDR1 and CDR2 from the germline V gene are DFQATT and SNEGSKA (reference sequence). CDR3: CSAREQDRYTF. For the CDR3, the DNA is TGCAGTGCTAGAGAACAGGATCGCTACACCTTC.

The V call is TRBV7-3, the J call TRBJ2-2; 11 positions agree with TRBD2. V lost 8 bases, J lost 0 bases, and 2 bases stayed unmatched. Germline values: CDR1 SGHTA, CDR2 FQGTGA. CDR3 length equals 15 residues. DNA of the CDR3: TGTGCCAGCGCTAGCGGGGGGTCGAACACCGGGGAGCTGTTTTTT. It yields the protein CASASGGSNTGELFF.

The chain carries TRBV28 and TRBJ1-2; D perhaps matches TRBD1 (6 bases). V gave up 8 bases and J gave up 11 bases, with 18 bases separating them. Germline CDR1 reads MDHEN; CDR2 reads SYDVKM. This CDR3 comprises 12 residues. The CDR3 sequence is CASARWGGQYTF. In nucleotides, the CDR3 is TGTGCCAGCGCCCGATGGGGGGGGCAGTACACCTTC.

V and J are TRBV5-5 and TRBJ1-4; 9 bases are shared with TRBD1. The CDR3 runs to 17 residues. From germline, CDR1 is SGHKS and CDR2 YYEKEE (reference sequence). The ends lost 3 bases at V and 6 bases at J; junction bases unmatched: 12. CDR3 nucleotide sequence: TGTGCCAGCAGCTCTTTGACCAAAGACAGGGGGGATGAAAAACTGTTTTTT. Protein: CASSSLTKDRGDEKLFF.

This sequence joins TRBV11-3 and TRBJ2-2; D perhaps matches TRBD1 (5 bases). The CDR3 runs to 15 residues. Germline V gene lookup returns CDR1 SGHNT and CDR2 YENEEA. V was cut by 2 bases and J by 2 bases, with 9 bases left in between. In nucleotides, the CDR3 is TGTGCCAGCAGCTTATCAGGGCTAAACACCGGGGAGCTGTTTTTT. Protein product: CASSLSGLNTGELFF. The variable domain in full, with the rest retrieved from reference TRBV11-3 and TRBJ2-2, is EAGVVQSPRYKIIEKKQPVAFWCNPISGHNTLYWYLQNLGQGPELLIRYENEEAVDDSQLPKDRFSAERLKGVDSTLKIQPAELGDSAVYLCASSLSGLNTGELFFGEGSRLTVL.

The CDR3 sequence is CASSPIQQGMDTEAFF. CDR3 in DNA: TGCGCCAGCAGTCCGATTCAACAGGGGATGGACACTGAAGCTTTCTTT. V gene TRBV5-1 combines with J gene TRBJ1-1; 7 nucleotides line up with TRBD1. J lost 3 bases, V lost 5 bases, and 13 bases had no gene match. Germline-derived CDR1 and CDR2 are SGHRS and YFSETQ. This CDR3 is 16 amino acids long.

The CDR3 region is CASSEQGLHEQYF. DNA of the CDR3: TGTGCCAGCAGTGAACAGGGGCTCCACGAGCAGTACTTC. This chain connects TRBV6-1 to TRBJ2-7, with D possibly matching TRBD1 (6 bases). Trimming removed 2 bases at V and 5 bases at J, with 10 bases between. Germline assignment: CDR1 MNHNS and CDR2 SASEGT. The CDR3 extends over 13 amino acids.

The chain recombines TRBV6-1 with TRBJ1-5; D not certain. Per germline, CDR1 MNHNS and CDR2 SASEGT. V was clipped by 1 base and J by 5 bases, with 9 bases between them. There are 14 residues in the CDR3. CDR3 loop: CASSEERGYQPQHF. The CDR3 DNA reads as TGTGCCAGCAGTGAAGAACGAGGTTATCAGCCCCAGCATTTT.

The J gene is TRBJ2-5, the V gene TRBV28; the D gene is possibly TRBD1 (5 bases). CDR3 size: 13 residues. V shed 10 bases and J shed 2 bases, with 14 bases lying between them. Germline V gene data show CDR1 as MDHEN and CDR2 as SYDVKM. Here the CDR3 reads CATKGHTQETQYF. CDR3 coding DNA: TGTGCCACCAAAGGACACACACAAGAGACCCAGTACTTC.

This chain links TRBV19 with TRBJ1-5; D ambiguous. The CDR3 contains 14 residues. Germline CDR1 and CDR2: LNHDA and SQIVND (reference sequence). Trimming stripped 4 bases from V and 0 bases from J, with 7 bases between. DNA for the CDR3: TGTGCCAGTAGTACGTGGAGTAGCAATCAGCCCCAGCATTTT. This translates into CASSTWSSNQPQHF.